Detailed here is one T cell receptor beta chain. These data are taken from a study of blood T cells in healthy people across ages. Every participating donor contributed about 10 milliliters of peripheral blood through a draw. Combining a sample-barcoded 5' primer with a J-beta primer mix, a second PCR ran for 7 to 11 cycles. Using its own MiXCR run on the 5' RACE reads, TCRdb lists one record per CDR3 protein. The table records approximately 680,000 distinct CDR3 sequences, roughly 30% of them present only once. This TCR came from a woman older than 75 in good health. Sequencing was carried out using blood.

The CDR3 DNA follows: TGTGCCAGCAGCTTAGATCCTAACTCCTACGAGCAGTACTTC. This gives the protein CASSLDPNSYEQYF. V and J are TRBV11-2 and TRBJ2-7; no definite D call. The CDR3 contains 14 residues. Trimming took 0 bases from V and 0 from J, leaving 6 bases between them. The V gene's germline CDR1 is SGHAT and CDR2 FQNNGV.